This T cell receptor beta chain was observed in a study of vaccination effects on CD4 cells after COVID-19. Study background: Post-vaccine sampling took place a median of 72 days after the second dose.

Method: immunoSEQ multiplex PCR; TCRdb's copy keeps in-frame clones and lacks some. This sample has around 50,000 clones, with around 70% found just once. This clone showed up just a few times. The target antigen is unknown. Cultured cells yielded isolated CD4+ T cells after approximately nine days. The infection with SARS-CoV-2 (confirmed by PCR) occurred in this person between March and December 2020. Either the mRNA-1273 or the BNT162b2 vaccine was given to participants as two doses. Sequencing used CD4+ T cells from PBMCs cultured without peptide, obtained after COVID-19 vaccination. This receptor was taken from a human donor who had a prior SARS-CoV-2 infection.

The CDR3, as DNA: TGCAGTGCTCTGCGGTCAGATACGCAGTATTTT. Amino acids: CSALRSDTQYF. This chain links TRBV20-1 with TRBJ2-3; no reliable D call. V was pared by 5 bases and J by 4 bases, with 7 bases between. The CDR3 loop spans 11 amino acids. Germline V CDR1 and CDR2: DFQATT, SNEGSKA (reference sequence).